This T cell receptor beta chain was sequenced in a study of radiation and T cells in renal cell carcinoma. Study findings and constraints: In blood, top tumor clones expanded by 2 weeks, shrinking by 4.

The assay was immunoSEQ multiplex PCR, and TCRdb's table has in-frame clones only and misses some. Of around 76,000 clones detected, 82% appear once; the ten largest clones hold roughly 6.3%. Germline assignment: CDR1 SGHDN and CDR2 FVKESK. The length of the CDR3 is 16 residues. Losses at the gene ends were 2 bases for V and 4 bases for J; bases not matched to a gene: 6. Remarks on this clone: Its antigen remains unidentified.

Time point here: blood 2 weeks post-SBRT. Treatment of the sample: 15 Gy SBRT to primary tumor, nephrectomy 4 weeks later. The TCR sequence derives from a man between 60 and 75 years old with renal cell carcinoma. The chain carries TRBV14 and TRBJ2-2, with TRBD1 identical over 8 bases. Material: blood, obtained from a patient whose treatment included radiotherapy and nephrectomy. The CDR3 sequence is CASSQTRTGITGELFF. CDR3 sequence (DNA): TGTGCCAGCAGCCAAACGAGGACAGGGATCACCGGGGAGCTGTTTTTT.